The subject of this entry is one T cell receptor (beta chain). Original processing methods: Estimated nucleated cell counts came from reference gene primer amplification. Using immunoSEQ multiplex PCR, the repertoire was profiled, and TCRdb retains in-frame clones only, with some absent. V, J and clone size derive from that table, while D and trimming were established from the DNA sequence. The sample shows about 58,000 clones, 80% to 85% of them seen only once. Seattle patient enrollment occurred during active infection, with longitudinal follow-up thereafter. The data are from a study of blood T cell repertoires in COVID-19. Study-level background: From the United States, Italy and Spain came samples of acute and convalescent COVID-19. PBMCs, B-cell-depleted T cells, or T cells provided the cDNA or gDNA that made up the material.

The sequenced sample consisted of peripheral blood. This TCR came from a man aged 80 or over with COVID-19, enrolled during active disease.

CDR3 region: CSALQGFAEAFF. For the CDR3, the DNA is TGCAGCGCTTTACAGGGGTTCGCTGAAGCTTTCTTT. This sequence joins TRBV29-1 and TRBJ1-1; 7 nucleotides agree with TRBD1. Germline V gene lookup returns CDR1 SQVTM and CDR2 ANQGSEA. J was trimmed by 6 bases and V by 7 bases; bases with no gene match: 8. This CDR3 comprises 12 residues.